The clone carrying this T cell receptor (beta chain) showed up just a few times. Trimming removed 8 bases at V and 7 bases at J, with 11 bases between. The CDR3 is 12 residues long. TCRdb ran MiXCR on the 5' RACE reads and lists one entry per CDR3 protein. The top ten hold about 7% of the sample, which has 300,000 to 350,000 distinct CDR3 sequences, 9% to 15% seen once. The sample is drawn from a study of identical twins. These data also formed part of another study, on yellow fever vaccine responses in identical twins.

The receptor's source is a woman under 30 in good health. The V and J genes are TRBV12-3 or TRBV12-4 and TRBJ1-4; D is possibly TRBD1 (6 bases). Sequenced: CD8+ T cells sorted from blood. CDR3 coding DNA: TGTGCCAGCGGGGGCATTCGTGAAAAACTGTTTTTT. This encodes CASGGIREKLFF.